This TCR beta chain was sequenced during a study of beta chain features in type 1 diabetes. Regarding this clone: What it binds is not known.

Expressed TCRB transcripts were sequenced because the entire RNA isolate underwent reverse transcription. Naive, central memory and regulatory T cell samples yielded approximately 3.3 million reads on average. TCRdb's table, derived via immunoSEQ multiplex PCR, lists solely in-frame clones and lacks some. This sample has approximately 300,000 clones, with 11% found just once. Study observations and caveats: Patients' naive, central memory and regulatory TCRB repertoires appeared more alike than those of healthy donors. At VDJ recombination sites, type 1 diabetes patients had fewer insertions and more deleted nucleotides.

V was pared by 4 bases and J by 4 bases, with 14 bases between. The CDR3 length is 15 residues. Germline CDR1 and CDR2: KGHSH and LQKENI. The chain uses TRBV18 and TRBJ2-1; tentatively, D is TRBD2 (6 bases). The sequencing input was naive CD4+ T cells from blood. This sequence originates from a woman in her twenties or thirties in good health. The CDR3 sequence: CASSRRTTQYNEQFF. The DNA of the CDR3 is TGTGCCAGCTCACGTCGGACTACCCAATACAATGAGCAGTTCTTC.